This is a list of T cell receptor beta chains from one sample in a study of blood T cell repertoires in COVID-19. Repertoires were generated with immunoSEQ multiplex PCR, while TCRdb's copy carries only in-frame clones and drops some. The sample includes around 370,000 clones, roughly 90% of them seen just once. Specimen: peripheral blood. These receptors came from a man between 18 and 35 years old with active or convalescent COVID-19. Both conserved end residues are part of each CDR3. The D gene is left open where the match is weak. The size entry is marked missing in some rows and otherwise reads once, few, many or a size class.

CDR3nt	CDR3aa	j_gene	v_gene	len	abundance	d_gene
TGTGCCAGCAGTTTAAGAGGGAGGATTGGGTACTTC	CASSLRGRIGYF	TRBJ2-7	TRBV28	12	-	-
TGCGCCAGCAGCTTGGCCAGGCTAGCGGCCTACAATGAGCAGTTCTTC	CASSLARLAAYNEQFF	TRBJ2-1	TRBV5-1	16	-	TRBD2
TGCGCCAGCAGCTTGGATGCGGTTACTGGAAACACCATATATTTT	CASSLDAVTGNTIYF	TRBJ1-3	TRBV5-1	15	-	-
TGTGCCAACCTACAGGGCGGCACTGAAGCTTTCTTT	CANLQGGTEAFF	TRBJ1-1	TRBV2	12	-	-
TGTGCCAGCAGTCACCTAGGACTAGCGGGAGGAGGAGGGACAGATACGCAGTATTTT	CASSHLGLAGGGGTDTQYF	TRBJ2-3	TRBV6-6	19	-	TRBD2
TGCGCCAGCAGCCAAGATCTTAGCAACTCGGACTACGAGCAGTACTTC	CASSQDLSNSDYEQYF	TRBJ2-7	TRBV4-3	16	-	-
TGTGCCAGTAGTCCGGGACAACAACAGCCCCAGCATTTT	CASSPGQQQPQHF	TRBJ1-5	TRBV19	13	-	-
TGTGCCAGCAGCGTAGAGGTGGGGGGGGGCACAGATACGCAGTATTTT	CASSVEVGGGTDTQYF	TRBJ2-3	TRBV9	16	few	TRBD2
TGTGCCAGCAGCTTAACGCGGACAGGTCTAGGCAATGAGCAGTTCTTC	CASSLTRTGLGNEQFF	TRBJ2-1	TRBV7-8	16	-	TRBD1
TGCGCCAGCACCTTAGGGACTAGCGGGGGGATGAATGAGCAGTTCTTC	CASTLGTSGGMNEQFF	TRBJ2-1	TRBV5-1	16	-	TRBD2
TGTGCCAGCAGTTACCCCCCCGGGGTGGCTGCCCACAATGAGCAGTTCTTC	CASSYPPGVAAHNEQFF	TRBJ2-1	TRBV6-2/TRBV6-3	17	-	-
TGTGCCAGCAGTACCTATATGGGACTAGCGGGGCTGGACGAGCAGTACTTC	CASSTYMGLAGLDEQYF	TRBJ2-7	TRBV7-9	17	-	TRBD2
TGTGCCAGCAGCCAAGATCGAGATCTAGTGGGCACAGATACGCAGTATTTT	CASSQDRDLVGTDTQYF	TRBJ2-3	TRBV4-2	17	-	-
TGTGCCAGCAGTTGGAGGGACAGTTTCACTGAAGCTTTCTTT	CASSWRDSFTEAFF	TRBJ1-1	TRBV9	14	-	TRBD1
TGTGCCAGCAGCCCCGAGGTCAGGGCGCATTCGTACGAGCAGTACTTC	CASSPEVRAHSYEQYF	TRBJ2-7	TRBV7-6	16	-	-
TGTGCCAGCAGCCAAGCACAGGGGAAGAATGGCTACACCTTC	CASSQAQGKNGYTF	TRBJ1-2	TRBV4-2	14	-	TRBD1
TGTGCCATCAGGGGGGTTGACAGGCCTAATGAGCAGTTCTTC	CAIRGVDRPNEQFF	TRBJ2-1	TRBV10-3	14	once	-
TGTGCCAGCAGTTTAGGGGGCCTTTACGAGCAGTACTTC	CASSLGGLYEQYF	TRBJ2-7	TRBV27	13	-	-
TGTGCCAGCAGCGTGGAGGGAGCCTCTGGAAACACCATATATTTT	CASSVEGASGNTIYF	TRBJ1-3	TRBV9	15	-	-
TGTGCCAGCAGTGACCCCCGGGGCGGGCTAGCGGGAGACTACGAGCAGTACTTC	CASSDPRGGLAGDYEQYF	TRBJ2-7	TRBV6-4	18	-	TRBD2
TGTGCCAGCAAAGGACCGGGACTAGCGGGGACCGGGGAGCTGTTTTTT	CASKGPGLAGTGELFF	TRBJ2-2	TRBV28	16	-	TRBD2
TGTGCCAGCTCACCACCCGGACAGGATGAAGCTTTCTTT	CASSPPGQDEAFF	TRBJ1-1	TRBV18	13	-	TRBD1
TGTGCCAGCAGTTACGGAGGACAGATTAATTCACCCCTCCACTTT	CASSYGGQINSPLHF	TRBJ1-6	TRBV6-5	15	-	-
TGTGCCAGCAGTTTCTCGACAGGGGGATCCTACGAGCAGTACTTC	CASSFSTGGSYEQYF	TRBJ2-7	TRBV28	15	-	TRBD1
TGTGCCAGCAGTTTATTTGGTAGCACCGGGGAGCTGTTTTTT	CASSLFGSTGELFF	TRBJ2-2	TRBV27	14	-	-
TGTGCCAGCAGTGAAAGCTCGGGGAACTATGGCTACACCTTC	CASSESSGNYGYTF	TRBJ1-2	TRBV6-1	14	-	-
TGTGCCAGCAGTGGACCCGGGACAGCGAGCTCCTATAATTCACCCCTCCACTTT	CASSGPGTASSYNSPLHF	TRBJ1-6	TRBV27	18	-	TRBD1
TGTGCCAGCTCACCCGGGACAGGGGATCAGCCCCAGCATTTT	CASSPGTGDQPQHF	TRBJ1-5	TRBV18	14	-	TRBD1
TGCGCCAGCAGTGAGTTGGCAGACCGTTCAAATGGAGACACTGAAGCTTTCTTT	CASSELADRSNGDTEAFF	TRBJ1-1	TRBV10-1	18	-	-
TGTGCCAGCAGCGGGCGTACCGAAGCTTTCTTT	CASSGRTEAFF	TRBJ1-1	TRBV7-9	11	-	-
TGTGCCAGCAGTTTACTCGAAACGGGTTACAATGAGCAGTTCTTC	CASSLLETGYNEQFF	TRBJ2-1	TRBV28	15	-	-
TGTGCCAGCAGCCGAGGACAGGGCAGTGGCACCATATATTTT	CASSRGQGSGTIYF	TRBJ1-3	TRBV5-5	14	-	TRBD1
TGTGCCAGCAGTTACTTAACAGGGGCCTGGGAGACCCAGTACTTC	CASSYLTGAWETQYF	TRBJ2-5	TRBV6-2/TRBV6-3	15	-	TRBD1
TGTGCCAGCAGCTTACTGGAGGGTGAAAAACTGTTTTTT	CASSLLEGEKLFF	TRBJ1-4	TRBV7-9	13	-	-
TGTGCCAGCAGTACACCCCCCCCCACAGATACGCAGTATTTT	CASSTPPPTDTQYF	TRBJ2-3	TRBV28	14	once	-
TGTGCCAGCAAGAACCCTACTAGTTACGAGCAGTACTTC	CASKNPTSYEQYF	TRBJ2-7	TRBV6-6	13	-	-
TGCGCCAGCAGCTTGGCTGCGCCGGGGGAAAAACTGTTTTTT	CASSLAAPGEKLFF	TRBJ1-4	TRBV5-1	14	-	-
TGTGCCAGCAGCGGGACAGGGGGCGCTTATCAGCCCCAGCATTTT	CASSGTGGAYQPQHF	TRBJ1-5	TRBV6-2/TRBV6-3	15	once	TRBD1
TGTGCCAGCAGTGACGGGGGGGGCGCTGGAAATGAGCAGTTCTTC	CASSDGGGAGNEQFF	TRBJ2-1	TRBV6-4	15	-	-
TGTGCCAGCAGCTTAGTCGCCTACGGACACTACGAGCAGTACTTC	CASSLVAYGHYEQYF	TRBJ2-7	TRBV11-2	15	-	-
TGTGCCAGCAGCTTACCCAGGCCTTATAGCACAGATACGCAGTATTTT	CASSLPRPYSTDTQYF	TRBJ2-3	TRBV7-6	16	-	-
TGTGCCAGTCACAGGATCTCTGGGGCCAACGTCCTGACTTTC	CASHRISGANVLTF	TRBJ2-6	TRBV2	14	once	-
TGTGCCAGCAGTCCCCAGGGCTCTAGCACAGATACGCAGTATTTT	CASSPQGSSTDTQYF	TRBJ2-3	TRBV25-1	15	-	-
TGTGCCACCAGCAACACGGGAGCCCTCCGCAGTGAGCAGTTCTTC	CATSNTGALRSEQFF	TRBJ2-1	TRBV15	15	-	-
TGCGCCAGCAGCCAAGCCGGGACAGGGGTCGAATGGGCCTTC	CASSQAGTGVEWAF	TRBJ1-2	TRBV4-3	14	-	TRBD1
TGTGCCAGCAGTTTCCTCGGACAGGGGAACTATGGCTACACCTTC	CASSFLGQGNYGYTF	TRBJ1-2	TRBV27	15	-	TRBD1
TGCGCCAGCAGCAGGGGACGGGGGGGTGGAGAGACCCAGTACTTC	CASSRGRGGGETQYF	TRBJ2-5	TRBV4-1	15	-	TRBD2
TGTGCCACCAGTGATTTTCTAGCGGGTAGCTACAATGAGCAGTTCTTC	CATSDFLAGSYNEQFF	TRBJ2-1	TRBV24-1	16	-	TRBD2
TGTGCCACCAGTATGACAGGGATCTCCTACAATGAGCAGTTCTTC	CATSMTGISYNEQFF	TRBJ2-1	TRBV24-1	15	once	TRBD1
TGTGCCAGCAGCTTACAACAGGCAGGGAAGACTGAAGCTTTCTTT	CASSLQQAGKTEAFF	TRBJ1-1	TRBV7-3	15	once	-
TGTGCCAGCCAAATCATGGAGGGGTTAAGAAATCAGCCCCAGCATTTT	CASQIMEGLRNQPQHF	TRBJ1-5	TRBV19	16	-	-
TGCGCCAGCAGCGCAGGACTAGCGGGGATCACAGATACGCAGTATTTT	CASSAGLAGITDTQYF	TRBJ2-3	TRBV5-1	16	once	TRBD2
TGTGCCAGGTTAGAACAGGGGAGCTATGGCTACACCTTC	CARLEQGSYGYTF	TRBJ1-2	TRBV2	13	-	TRBD1
TGTGCCAGCAGCTTAGGACGCGGATCACCCCTCCACTTT	CASSLGRGSPLHF	TRBJ1-6	TRBV7-2	13	-	-
TGTGCCAGCAGCTTAGACTTTGGGGGAGGAGTCTACGAGCAGTACTTC	CASSLDFGGGVYEQYF	TRBJ2-7	TRBV7-8	16	once	-
TGTGCCACCAGCAGAGGGAGACAGGGGGCCCAAGAGACCCAGTACTTC	CATSRGRQGAQETQYF	TRBJ2-5	TRBV15	16	once	TRBD1
TGTGCCAGCAGCTTTGCCAGGGTGGGTACAGATACGCAGTATTTT	CASSFARVGTDTQYF	TRBJ2-3	TRBV5-5	15	-	-
TGTGCCAGCAGCCCTAGGGGCAGGTTCACTGAAGCTTTCTTT	CASSPRGRFTEAFF	TRBJ1-1	TRBV28	14	-	-
TGCAGCGTTGACAGGGGGCTGAACACTGAAGCTTTCTTT	CSVDRGLNTEAFF	TRBJ1-1	TRBV29-1	13	-	TRBD1
TGTGCCAGCAGCACAATCTATTCAGTCAGGGTACCCCACGAGCAGTACTTC	CASSTIYSVRVPHEQYF	TRBJ2-7	TRBV28	17	-	-